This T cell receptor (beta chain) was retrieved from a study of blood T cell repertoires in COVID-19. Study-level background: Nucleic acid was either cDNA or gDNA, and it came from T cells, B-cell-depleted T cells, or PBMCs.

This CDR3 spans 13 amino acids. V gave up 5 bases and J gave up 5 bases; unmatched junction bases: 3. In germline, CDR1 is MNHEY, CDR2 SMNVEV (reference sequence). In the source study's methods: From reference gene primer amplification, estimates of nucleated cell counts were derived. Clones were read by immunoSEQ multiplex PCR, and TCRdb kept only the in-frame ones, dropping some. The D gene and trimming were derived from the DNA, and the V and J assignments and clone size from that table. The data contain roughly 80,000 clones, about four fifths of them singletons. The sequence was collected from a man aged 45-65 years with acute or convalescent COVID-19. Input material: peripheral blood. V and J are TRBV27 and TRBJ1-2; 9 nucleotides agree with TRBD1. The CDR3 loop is CASSQDRGYGYTF. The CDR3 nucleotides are TGTGCCAGCAGTCAGGACAGGGGTTATGGCTACACCTTC.